This T cell receptor (beta chain) was found in a study of PD-1 blockade in classical Hodgkin lymphoma. The data were produced by immunoSEQ multiplex PCR, yet TCRdb's version contains in-frame clones alone and is incomplete. Of tens of thousands of clones detected, roughly 93% appear once; the ten largest clones hold 4% to 6%. V lost 5 bases to trimming and J lost 7 bases, with 19 bases between them. This CDR3 is built from 15 residues. Germline CDR1 reads SGHRS; CDR2 reads YFSETQ. Regarding time point: newly diagnosed, previously untreated cHL patient sample. The source of this sequence is a human donor with classical Hodgkin lymphoma. This sequence joins TRBV5-1 and TRBJ2-1; D is undetermined. The sequencing sample was made of peripheral blood mononuclear cells (PBMCs). The CDR3 protein is CASRPSFTFWNEQFF. In nucleotides, the CDR3 is TGCGCCAGCAGGCCTTCTTTTACGTTTTGGAATGAGCAGTTCTTC.